This TCR beta chain was found in a study of cytomegalovirus exposure and HLA in healthy donors. Study background: A previous analysis identified around 120 million unique TCR beta sequences derived from approximately 190 million T cells.

Unrecorded immune exposures were likely, despite nominal health at sampling. The PCR used 60 Vbeta and 13 Jbeta primers. Assay: immunoSEQ multiplex PCR; the TCRdb copy retains only in-frame clones and omits some. The table includes under 150,000 clones, 60% to 80% detected once. In this sample, this clone turned up a few times. What it binds is not known. Germline-derived CDR1 and CDR2 are MDHEN and SYDVKM. The CDR3 runs 12 residues. The V gene lost 2 bases and the J gene lost 7 bases, with 8 bases spanning the gap. Regarding the study as a whole: Per published reports, the classifier diagnosed cytomegalovirus status with high specificity and sensitivity. Several of the most significant clusters were apparently associated with common viral pathogens in a later analysis.

The material sequenced was PBMCs. This TCR derives from a man aged 18 to 29 in good health and CMV-seropositive. The chain is built from TRBV28 and TRBJ1-2; no firm D call. In DNA form, the CDR3 reads TGTGCCAGCAGTTTACTTGAGGGTGGCTACACCTTC. This gives the protein CASSLLEGGYTF.